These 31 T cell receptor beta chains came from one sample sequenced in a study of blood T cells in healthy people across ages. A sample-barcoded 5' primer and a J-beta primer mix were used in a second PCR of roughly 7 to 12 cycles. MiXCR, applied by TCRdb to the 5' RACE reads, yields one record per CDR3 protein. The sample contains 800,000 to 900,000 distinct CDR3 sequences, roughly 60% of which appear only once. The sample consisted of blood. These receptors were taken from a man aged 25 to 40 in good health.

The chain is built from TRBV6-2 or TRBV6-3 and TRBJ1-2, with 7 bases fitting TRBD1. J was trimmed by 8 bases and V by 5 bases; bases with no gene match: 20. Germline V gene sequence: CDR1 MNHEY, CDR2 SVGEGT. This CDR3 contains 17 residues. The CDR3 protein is CASSALPGQSRQVGYTF. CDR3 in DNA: TGTGCCAGCAGTGCCCTCCCGGGACAGTCACGACAGGTGGGCTACACCTTC.

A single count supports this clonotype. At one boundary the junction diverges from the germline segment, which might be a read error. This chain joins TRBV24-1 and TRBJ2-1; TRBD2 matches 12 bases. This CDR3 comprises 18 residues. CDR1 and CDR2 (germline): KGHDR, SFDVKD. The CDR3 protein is CATSDRTSGEISYKEQFF. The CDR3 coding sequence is TGTGCCACCAGTGATCGGACTAGCGGGGAGATCTCCTACAAGGAGCAGTTCTTC.

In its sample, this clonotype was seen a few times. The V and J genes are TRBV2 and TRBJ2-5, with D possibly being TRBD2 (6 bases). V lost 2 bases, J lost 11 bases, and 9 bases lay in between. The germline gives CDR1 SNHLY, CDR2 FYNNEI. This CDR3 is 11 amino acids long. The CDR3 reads CASSESGEQYF. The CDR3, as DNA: TGTGCCAGCAGTGAATCGGGGGAGCAGTACTTC.

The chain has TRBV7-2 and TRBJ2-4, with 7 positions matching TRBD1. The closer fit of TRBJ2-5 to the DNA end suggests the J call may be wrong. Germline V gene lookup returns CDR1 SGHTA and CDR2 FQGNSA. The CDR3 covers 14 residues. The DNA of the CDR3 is TGTGCCAGCGGCTCACAGGGGCGCATGGAGACCCAGTACTTC. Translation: CASGSQGRMETQYF.

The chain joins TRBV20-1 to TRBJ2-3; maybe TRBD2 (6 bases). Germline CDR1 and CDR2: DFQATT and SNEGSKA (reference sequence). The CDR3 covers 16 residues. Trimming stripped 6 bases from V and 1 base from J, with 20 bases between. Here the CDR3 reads CSARGRRSWGTDTQYF. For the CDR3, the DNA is TGCAGTGCCCGGGGGAGGCGTAGCTGGGGCACAGATACGCAGTATTTT.

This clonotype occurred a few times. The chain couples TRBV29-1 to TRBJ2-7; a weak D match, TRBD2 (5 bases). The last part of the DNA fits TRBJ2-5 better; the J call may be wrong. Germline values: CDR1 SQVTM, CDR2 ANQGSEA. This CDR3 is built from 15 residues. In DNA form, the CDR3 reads TGCAGCGTTGGCTTTGTACGGCTAGCTGGGGAGACCCAGTACTTC. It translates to CSVGFVRLAGETQYF.

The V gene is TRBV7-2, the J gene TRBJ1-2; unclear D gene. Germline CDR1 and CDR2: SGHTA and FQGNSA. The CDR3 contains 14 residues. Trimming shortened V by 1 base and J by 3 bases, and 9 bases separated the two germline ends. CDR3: CASSLDSSHYGYTF. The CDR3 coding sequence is TGTGCCAGCAGCTTAGACTCATCCCACTATGGCTACACCTTC.

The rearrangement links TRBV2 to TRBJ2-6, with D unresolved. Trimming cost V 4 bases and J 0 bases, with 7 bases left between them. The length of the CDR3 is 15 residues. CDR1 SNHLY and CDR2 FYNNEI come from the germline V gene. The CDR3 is CASSVGYSGANVLTF. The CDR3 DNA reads TGTGCCAGCAGTGTAGGATACTCTGGGGCCAACGTCCTGACTTTC.

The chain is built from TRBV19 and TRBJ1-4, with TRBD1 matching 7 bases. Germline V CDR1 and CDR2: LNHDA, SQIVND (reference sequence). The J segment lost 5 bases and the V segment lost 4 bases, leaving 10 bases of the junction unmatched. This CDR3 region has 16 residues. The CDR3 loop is CASSRPPGQINEKLFF. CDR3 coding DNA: TGTGCCAGTAGTAGACCCCCGGGACAGATAAATGAAAAACTGTTTTTT.

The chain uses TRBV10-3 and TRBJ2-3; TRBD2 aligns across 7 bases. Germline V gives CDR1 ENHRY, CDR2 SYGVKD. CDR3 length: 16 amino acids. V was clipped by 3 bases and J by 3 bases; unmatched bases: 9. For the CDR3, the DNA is TGTGCCATCAGTGATTTTTTGGGCGGGAGAACAGATACGCAGTATTTT. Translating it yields CAISDFLGGRTDTQYF.

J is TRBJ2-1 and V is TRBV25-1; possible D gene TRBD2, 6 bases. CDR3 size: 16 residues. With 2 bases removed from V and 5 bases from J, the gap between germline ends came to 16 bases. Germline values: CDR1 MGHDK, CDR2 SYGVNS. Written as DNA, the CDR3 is TGTGCCAGCAGTGAACGGAAGGGGCGCGGGGACAATGAGCAGTTCTTC. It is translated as CASSERKGRGDNEQFF.

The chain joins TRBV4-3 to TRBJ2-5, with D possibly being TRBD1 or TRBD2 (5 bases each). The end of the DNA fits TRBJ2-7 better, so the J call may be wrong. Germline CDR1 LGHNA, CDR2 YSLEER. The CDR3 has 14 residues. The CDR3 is CASSLTPKGREQYF. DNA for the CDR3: TGCGCCAGCAGCCTCACCCCCAAGGGACGCGAGCAGTACTTC.

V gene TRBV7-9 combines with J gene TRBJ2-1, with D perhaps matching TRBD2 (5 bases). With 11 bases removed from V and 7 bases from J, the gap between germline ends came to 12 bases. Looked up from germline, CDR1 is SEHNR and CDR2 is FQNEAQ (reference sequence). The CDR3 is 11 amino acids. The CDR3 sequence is CACGPLNEQFF. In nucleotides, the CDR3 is TGTGCCTGCGGGCCTCTGAATGAGCAGTTCTTC.

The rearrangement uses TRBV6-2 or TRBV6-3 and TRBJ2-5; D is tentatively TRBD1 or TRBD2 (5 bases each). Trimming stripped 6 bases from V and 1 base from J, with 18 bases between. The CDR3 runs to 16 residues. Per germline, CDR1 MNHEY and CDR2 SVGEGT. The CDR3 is CASSPGLVRGQETQYF. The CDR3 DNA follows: TGTGCCAGCAGCCCCGGGCTTGTGAGGGGCCAAGAGACCCAGTACTTC.

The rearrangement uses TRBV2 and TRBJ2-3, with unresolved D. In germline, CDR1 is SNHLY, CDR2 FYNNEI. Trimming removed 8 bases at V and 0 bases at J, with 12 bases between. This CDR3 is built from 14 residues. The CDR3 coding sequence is TGTGCCAGCCAGGCGGATGCTAGCACAGATACGCAGTATTTT. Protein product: CASQADASTDTQYF. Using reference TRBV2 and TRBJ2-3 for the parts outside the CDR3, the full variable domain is EPEVTQTPSHQVTQMGQEVILRCVPISNHLYFYWYRQILGQKVEFLVSFYNNEISEKSEIFDDQFSVERPDGSNFTLKIRSTKLEDSAMYFCASQADASTDTQYFGPGTRLTVL.

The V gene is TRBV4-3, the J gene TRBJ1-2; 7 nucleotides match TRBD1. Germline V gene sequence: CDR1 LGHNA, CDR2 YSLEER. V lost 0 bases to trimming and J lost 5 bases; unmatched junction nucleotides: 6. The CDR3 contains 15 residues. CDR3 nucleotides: TGCGCCAGCAGCCAAGATGAAGGGGGCGCTTATGGCTACACCTTC. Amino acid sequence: CASSQDEGGAYGYTF.

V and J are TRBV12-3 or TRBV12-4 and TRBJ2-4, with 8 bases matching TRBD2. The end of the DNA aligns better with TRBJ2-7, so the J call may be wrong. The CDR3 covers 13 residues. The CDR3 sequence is CASSLREGSEQYF. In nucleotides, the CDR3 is TGTGCCAGCAGTTTACGGGAGGGGTCCGAGCAGTACTTC.

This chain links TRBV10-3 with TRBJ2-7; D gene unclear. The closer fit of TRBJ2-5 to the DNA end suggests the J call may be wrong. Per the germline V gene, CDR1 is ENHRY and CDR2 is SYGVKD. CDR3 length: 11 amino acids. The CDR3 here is CVPMGGETQYF. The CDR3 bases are TGTGTACCCATGGGCGGAGAGACCCAGTACTTC.

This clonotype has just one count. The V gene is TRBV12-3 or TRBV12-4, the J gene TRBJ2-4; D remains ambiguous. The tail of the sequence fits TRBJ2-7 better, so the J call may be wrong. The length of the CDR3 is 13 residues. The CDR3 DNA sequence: TGTGCCAGCAGCCCTAGGCGAAACTACGAGCAGTACTTC. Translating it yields CASSPRRNYEQYF.

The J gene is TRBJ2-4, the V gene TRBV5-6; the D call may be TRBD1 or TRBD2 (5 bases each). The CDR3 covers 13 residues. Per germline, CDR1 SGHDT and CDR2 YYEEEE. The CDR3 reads CAAGRSGGDIQYF. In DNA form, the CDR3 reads TGTGCAGCAGGACGGAGTGGGGGAGACATTCAGTACTTC.

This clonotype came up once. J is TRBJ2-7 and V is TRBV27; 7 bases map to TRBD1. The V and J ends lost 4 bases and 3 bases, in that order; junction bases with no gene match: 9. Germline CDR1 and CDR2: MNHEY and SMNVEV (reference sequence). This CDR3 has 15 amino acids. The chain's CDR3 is CASSSRTGAHYEQYF. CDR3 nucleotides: TGTGCCAGCAGTTCGAGGACAGGAGCTCACTACGAGCAGTACTTC.

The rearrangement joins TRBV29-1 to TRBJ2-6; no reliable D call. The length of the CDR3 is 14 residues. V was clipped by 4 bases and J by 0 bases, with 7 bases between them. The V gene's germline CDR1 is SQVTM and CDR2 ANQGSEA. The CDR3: CSVVGYSGANVLTF. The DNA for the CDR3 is TGCAGCGTTGTGGGGTACTCTGGGGCCAACGTCCTGACTTTC.

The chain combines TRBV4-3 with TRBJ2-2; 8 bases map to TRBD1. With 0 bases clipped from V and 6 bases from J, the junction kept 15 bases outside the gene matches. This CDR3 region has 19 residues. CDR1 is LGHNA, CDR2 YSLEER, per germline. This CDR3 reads CASSQEGSLSRGHPGELFF. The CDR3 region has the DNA TGCGCCAGCAGCCAAGAGGGGTCGTTGTCCAGGGGGCATCCCGGGGAGCTGTTTTTT.

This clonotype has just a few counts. The CDR3 nucleotides read TGTGCCAGCAGCCCTTCCCGGGGAGCGGGGGGCGAAGAGACCCAGTACTTC. This encodes CASSPSRGAGGEETQYF. The chain carries TRBV7-2 and TRBJ2-5; 9 bases are a match to TRBD2. The V and J ends lost 5 bases and 3 bases, in that order; junction bases with no gene match: 13. The CDR3 contains 17 residues. The germline V gene has CDR1 SGHTA and CDR2 FQGNSA.

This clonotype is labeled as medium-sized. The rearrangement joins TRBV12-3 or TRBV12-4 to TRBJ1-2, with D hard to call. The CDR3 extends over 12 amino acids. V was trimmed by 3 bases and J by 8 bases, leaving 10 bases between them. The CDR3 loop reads CASSFGVDGYTF. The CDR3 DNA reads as TGTGCCAGCAGTTTCGGGGTAGACGGCTACACCTTC.

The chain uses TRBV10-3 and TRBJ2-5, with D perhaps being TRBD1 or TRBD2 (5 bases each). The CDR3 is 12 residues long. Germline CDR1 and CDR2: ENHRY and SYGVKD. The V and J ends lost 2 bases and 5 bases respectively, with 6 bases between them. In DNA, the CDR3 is TGTGCCATCAGTGAGGGGGACGAGACCCAGTACTTC. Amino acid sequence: CAISEGDETQYF.

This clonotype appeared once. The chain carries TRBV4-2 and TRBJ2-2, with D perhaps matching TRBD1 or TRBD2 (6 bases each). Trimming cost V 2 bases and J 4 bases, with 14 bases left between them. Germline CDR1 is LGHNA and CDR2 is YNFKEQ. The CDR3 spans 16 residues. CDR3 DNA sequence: TGTGCCAGCAGCCAAAAGGGGGGCCGGGGCACCGGGGAGCTGTTTTTT. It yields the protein CASSQKGGRGTGELFF.

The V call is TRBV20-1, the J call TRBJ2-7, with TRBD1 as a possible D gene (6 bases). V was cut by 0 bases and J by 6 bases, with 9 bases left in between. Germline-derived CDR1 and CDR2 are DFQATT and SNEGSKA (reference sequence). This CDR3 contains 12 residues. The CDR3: CSAREPRGEQYF. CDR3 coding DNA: TGCAGTGCTAGAGAACCCAGGGGCGAGCAGTACTTC.

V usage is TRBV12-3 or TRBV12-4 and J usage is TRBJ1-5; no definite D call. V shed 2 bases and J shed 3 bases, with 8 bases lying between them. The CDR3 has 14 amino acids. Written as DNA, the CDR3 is TGTGCCAGCAGTTTAAGGCAAAACAATCAGCCCCAGCATTTT. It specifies CASSLRQNNQPQHF.

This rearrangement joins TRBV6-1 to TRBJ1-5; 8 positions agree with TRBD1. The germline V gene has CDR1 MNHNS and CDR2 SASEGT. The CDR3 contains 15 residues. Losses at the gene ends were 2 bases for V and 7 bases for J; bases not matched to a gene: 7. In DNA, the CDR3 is TGTGCCAGCAGTGAAACAGGGGGGGTGGGACAGCCCCAGCATTTT. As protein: CASSETGGVGQPQHF.

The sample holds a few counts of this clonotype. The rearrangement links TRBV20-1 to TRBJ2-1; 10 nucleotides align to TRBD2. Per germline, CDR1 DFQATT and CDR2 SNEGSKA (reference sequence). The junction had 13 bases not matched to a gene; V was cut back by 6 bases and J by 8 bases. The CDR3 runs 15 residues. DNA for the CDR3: TGCAGTGCCCCCTGGTCGGAGCGGGGGGGGCATGAGCAGTTCTTC. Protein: CSAPWSERGGHEQFF.